The clone carrying this T cell receptor (beta chain) was seen many times. There are 12 residues in the CDR3. Germline CDR1 and CDR2: MNHNS and SASEGT. V lost 8 bases to trimming and J lost 6 bases; unmatched junction nucleotides: 5. The record originates from a study of T cells in Graves' hyperthyroidism and ophthalmopathy. Amplification of TCR beta CDR3 regions was performed using RNA transcripts as template. The HTBI primer set was used in a first-round RT-PCR of the TCR CDR3. TCRdb ran MiXCR on the multiplex PCR reads and lists one entry per CDR3 protein. In the table there are some 440,000 distinct CDR3 sequences, around a sixth of which are singletons.

The TCR was taken from a woman aged 18 to 35 with Graves' hyperthyroidism. J is TRBJ2-7 and V is TRBV6-1; 9 bases match TRBD1. Sequencing used blood. CDR3 coding DNA: TGTGCCAGCGGGACAGGGCCCTTCGAGCAGTACTTC. Translated, it gives CASGTGPFEQYF.